Sequencing of this TCR beta chain was carried out in a study of T cell responses to AZD1222 COVID-19 vaccine. The wider study: Second-dose recipients at about 4 or about 12 weeks were treated as one pooled group. Notes on the study in general: Recipients of two AZD1222 doses showed rising Spike-specific TCR breadth and depth. Repertoires were sampled only after the peak T cell response. The donor group comprised mostly white British people and more females; the analysis possibly underestimated clonal diversity.

Sequencing was performed with immunoSEQ multiplex PCR; in TCRdb, only in-frame clones are kept and a portion is missing. The profile shows approximately 90,000 clones, over 80% of them singletons. Remarks on this clone: Its antigen is unidentified.

The CDR3 spans 12 residues. V was trimmed by 1 base and J by 6 bases, leaving 4 bases between them. V is TRBV12-3 or TRBV12-4 and J is TRBJ1-5; D not resolved. This clonotype was obtained from an adult in good health. The sample here was peripheral blood, taken on day 0 of AZD1222 vaccination. CDR3 amino acids: CASSLETQPQHF. Written as DNA, the CDR3 is TGTGCCAGCAGTTTAGAAACTCAGCCCCAGCATTTT.